The 28 T cell receptor beta chains given below trace back to one sample, sequenced in a study of cytomegalovirus exposure and HLA in healthy donors. The study ran its PCR with 60 Vbeta and 13 Jbeta primers. The repertoire was sequenced with immunoSEQ multiplex PCR; TCRdb's copy has only in-frame clones and lacks some. The data contain about 170,000 clones, almost 75% of them singletons. Sequenced input: PBMCs. All receptors derive from a woman aged 18-29 years in good health and CMV-seropositive.

V usage is TRBV7-2 and J usage is TRBJ2-7, with 7 bases fitting TRBD1. The germline gives CDR1 SGHTA, CDR2 FQGNSA. V lost 2 bases and J lost 1; bases outside the gene matches: 2. This CDR3 comprises 14 residues. CDR3 in amino acids: CASSLQDRSYEQYF. The CDR3, as DNA: TGTGCCAGCAGCTTACAGGACAGGTCCTACGAGCAGTACTTC. The whole variable domain, remainder taken from reference TRBV7-2 and TRBJ2-7, is GAGVSQSPSNKVTEKGKDVELRCDPISGHTALYWYRQSLGQGLEFLIYFQGNSAPDKSGLPSDRFSAERTGGSVSTLTIQRTQQEDSAVYLCASSLQDRSYEQYFGPGTRLTVT.

The chain uses TRBV6-5 and TRBJ2-3, with 9 bases matching TRBD2. Germline V gene lookup returns CDR1 MNHEY and CDR2 SVGAGI. J lost 3 bases, V lost 5 bases, and 3 bases had no gene match. CDR3 length: 14 residues. The CDR3 bases are TGTGCCAGCAGTAGCGGGGGGACGACAGATACGCAGTATTTT. This translates into CASSSGGTTDTQYF.

A few counts support this clone. V and J are TRBV5-6 and TRBJ1-1; D is undetermined. The CDR3 length is 16 residues. Deletions cut 4 bases from V and 0 bases from J, with 16 bases between. Germline V gives CDR1 SGHDT, CDR2 YYEEEE. The CDR3 loop reads CASSRGRGLMNTEAFF. For the CDR3, the DNA is TGTGCCAGCAGCCGTGGTCGCGGACTTATGAACACTGAAGCTTTCTTT.

The chain carries TRBV6-6 and TRBJ1-2; perhaps TRBD1 as D (6 bases). Trimming shortened V by 5 bases and J by 9 bases, and 22 bases separated the two germline ends. CDR3 length equals 15 residues. CDR1 is MNHNY, CDR2 SVGAGI, per germline (reference sequence). The CDR3 sequence is CASSTTGGPTSSYTF. The CDR3 DNA reads TGTGCCAGCAGTACTACTGGGGGCCCCACTAGTAGCTACACCTTC.

This clone was observed a few times. This chain joins TRBV6-6 and TRBJ1-2; D uncertain. The V end was cut by 8 bases, the J end by 2 bases, with 9 bases between. Germline-derived CDR1 and CDR2 are MNHNY and SVGAGI (reference sequence). The CDR3 runs 12 residues. As DNA, the CDR3 is TGTGCCAGCCTCAGTGTAAACTATGGCTACACCTTC. Residues: CASLSVNYGYTF.

This clone was counted a single time. The chain carries TRBV19 and TRBJ2-1, with 9 bases fitting TRBD2. With V trimmed by 4 bases and J by 2 bases, 9 bases remained unmatched. CDR3 size: 17 residues. CDR1 is LNHDA, CDR2 SQIVND, per germline (reference sequence). CDR3 sequence (DNA): TGTGCCAGTAGTAGCTCCCCGCCTAGCGGGACCTACAATGAGCAGTTCTTC. This sequence encodes CASSSSPPSGTYNEQFF.

V is TRBV9 and J is TRBJ2-7; weak D call: TRBD2 (5 bases). The CDR3 length is 15 residues. With 4 bases removed from V and 0 bases from J, the gap between germline ends came to 14 bases. In germline, CDR1 is SGDLS, CDR2 YYNGEE. For the CDR3, the DNA is TGTGCCAGCAGCCCCGGGGAGTATCGCTCCTACGAGCAGTACTTC. Its protein is CASSPGEYRSYEQYF.

The chain employs TRBV7-8 and TRBJ1-5; D is possibly TRBD1 (6 bases). The CDR3 is 14 residues long. CDR1 and CDR2 from the germline V gene are SGHVS and FQNEAQ. Trimming removed 1 base from V and 5 bases from J, with 9 bases in between. For the CDR3, the DNA is TGTGCCAGCAGCTTAGGTGGGGGCCATCAGCCCCAGCATTTT. It yields the protein CASSLGGGHQPQHF.

J is TRBJ2-1 and V is TRBV2, with unresolved D. This CDR3 is 16 amino acids long. Germline values: CDR1 SNHLY, CDR2 FYNNEI. V dropped 7 bases and J dropped 7 bases, with 23 bases sitting between them. The CDR3 spells CASKPDTVLIGNEQFF. In DNA form, the CDR3 reads TGTGCCAGCAAACCCGACACGGTACTGATTGGAAATGAGCAGTTCTTC.

The chain joins TRBV2 to TRBJ1-1; TRBD1 matches 9 bases. The V and J ends lost 7 bases and 4 bases, in that order; junction bases with no gene match: 4. The CDR3 sequence is 13 residues long. CDR1 is SNHLY and CDR2 is FYNNEI in the germline V gene. DNA for the CDR3: TGTGCCAGCAACCGGGACAGGGTCACTGAAGCTTTCTTT. Its protein product is CASNRDRVTEAFF.

This chain links TRBV12-5 with TRBJ2-1; weak D call: TRBD2 (5 bases). V lost 2 bases and J 12 bases, leaving 17 bases between the germline ends. Germline V gene sequence: CDR1 LGHNT, CDR2 FRNRAP. The CDR3 spans 14 residues. This chain's CDR3 is CASGLLPNEEGQFF. The CDR3 coding sequence is TGTGCTAGTGGTTTGCTACCTAACGAAGAGGGGCAGTTCTTC.

The genes are TRBV27 and TRBJ1-1; the D gene is possibly TRBD1 (5 bases). In germline, CDR1 is MNHEY, CDR2 SMNVEV (reference sequence). Trimming pared 4 bases from V and 5 bases from J, leaving 11 bases between. The CDR3 has 13 amino acids. The CDR3 sequence: CASSSPGLTEAFF. As DNA, the CDR3 is TGTGCCAGCAGTTCACCAGGGTTGACTGAAGCTTTCTTT.

This clone was detected only a few times. The V and J genes are TRBV19 and TRBJ1-1; D possibly corresponds to TRBD1 (6 bases). CDR1 and CDR2 (germline): LNHDA, SQIVND (reference sequence). The CDR3 sequence is 14 residues long. Trimming pared 3 bases from V and 0 bases from J, leaving 8 bases between. As DNA, the CDR3 is TGTGCCAGTAGTATTCAGGGGTTGAACACTGAAGCTTTCTTT. Translated, it gives CASSIQGLNTEAFF.

The gene calls are TRBV19 and TRBJ1-6; 8 bases fit TRBD1. The CDR3 contains 16 residues. Per germline, CDR1 LNHDA and CDR2 SQIVND (reference sequence). V lost 5 bases, J lost 10 bases, and 13 bases stayed unmatched. CDR3 DNA: TGTGCCAGTAGTTCCACCCCGGGACAGGTAGCCTCACCCCTCCACTTT. Its translation is CASSSTPGQVASPLHF. The full variable domain, its missing parts supplied by reference TRBV19 and TRBJ1-6, is DGGITQSPKYLFRKEGQNVTLSCEQNLNHDAMYWYRQDPGQGLRLIYYSQIVNDFQKGDIAEGYSVSREKKESFPLTVTSAQKNPTAFYLCASSSTPGQVASPLHFGNGTRLTVT.

V gene TRBV7-2 combines with J gene TRBJ1-2; D unresolved. Germline assignment: CDR1 SGHTA and CDR2 FQGNSA. Trimming removed 2 bases from V and 7 bases from J, with 11 bases in between. The CDR3 has 13 residues. CDR3 nucleotide sequence: TGTGCCAGCAGCTTATCGGGAGGCGGTGGCTACACCTTC. Translating it yields CASSLSGGGGYTF.

The rearrangement links TRBV7-9 to TRBJ2-3, with TRBD1 matching over 9 bases. The V and J ends lost 2 bases and 3 bases, in that order; junction bases with no gene match: 3. Germline values: CDR1 SEHNR, CDR2 FQNEAQ (reference sequence). The CDR3 sequence is 15 residues long. CDR3 amino acids: CASSLSQGATDTQYF. CDR3 DNA sequence: TGTGCCAGCAGCTTATCACAGGGGGCGACAGATACGCAGTATTTT.

This clone was counted a single time. This rearrangement joins TRBV6-5 to TRBJ1-1; D remains unclear. The germline CDR1 and CDR2 sequences are MNHEY and SVGAGI. V was shortened by 5 bases and J by 4 bases, with 8 bases between the two germline ends. The CDR3 length is 12 residues. CDR3 in amino acids: CASSPTGTEAFF. The CDR3 coding sequence is TGTGCCAGCAGTCCAACGGGCACTGAAGCTTTCTTT.

V usage is TRBV27 and J usage is TRBJ1-2, with 8 nucleotides matching TRBD1. The V gene end was trimmed by 5 bases and the J gene end by 4 bases; junction bases not matched to a gene: 12. This CDR3 contains 16 residues. Germline values: CDR1 MNHEY, CDR2 SMNVEV (reference sequence). CDR3 bases: TGTGCCAGCAGTCCCCGGGTAACAGGGGGGGCCTATGGCTACACCTTC. Encoded protein: CASSPRVTGGAYGYTF.

V and J are TRBV7-9 and TRBJ2-2; TRBD1 agrees at 9 bases. There are 13 residues in the CDR3. J lost 7 bases, V lost 8 bases, and 5 bases had no gene match. Germline V lookup: CDR1 SEHNR, CDR2 FQNEAQ (reference sequence). For the CDR3, the DNA is TGTGCCAGCCCCGGACAGGGGTTCGGGGAGCTGTTTTTT. It encodes CASPGQGFGELFF.

V usage is TRBV28 and J usage is TRBJ1-3; 10 nucleotides match TRBD1. The CDR3 is 21 residues long. The junction had 22 bases not matched to a gene; V was cut back by 6 bases and J by 2 bases. The V gene's germline CDR1 is MDHEN and CDR2 SYDVKM. The CDR3 loop is CASRSILEGRQGAVAGNTIYF. As DNA, the CDR3 is TGTGCCAGCAGATCGATCCTTGAGGGGAGACAGGGGGCTGTCGCTGGAAACACCATATATTTT.

This chain links TRBV7-2 with TRBJ2-1; 10 nucleotides match TRBD2. Germline-derived CDR1 and CDR2 are SGHTA and FQGNSA. Trimming removed 5 bases from V and 5 bases from J; junction bases left unmatched: 6. This CDR3 contains 15 residues. The CDR3 region is CASSRSSGGHNEQFF. In DNA, the CDR3 is TGTGCCAGCAGCCGATCTAGCGGGGGTCACAATGAGCAGTTCTTC.

V is TRBV4-2 and J is TRBJ2-3, with D possibly being TRBD2 (6 bases). Germline CDR1 and CDR2: LGHNA and YNFKEQ. CDR3 size: 18 residues. Trimming pared 4 bases from V and 2 bases from J, leaving 22 bases between. CDR3 region: CASSPTTPGTSSTDTQYF. The CDR3 coding sequence is TGTGCCAGCAGCCCAACCACCCCCGGGACTTCCTCCACAGATACGCAGTATTTT.

This CDR3 reads CASTETSGGGEQYF. CDR3 DNA: TGTGCCAGCACGGAGACTAGCGGGGGAGGCGAGCAGTACTTC. The gene calls are TRBV27 and TRBJ2-7; TRBD2 aligns across 12 bases. CDR1 and CDR2 (germline): MNHEY, SMNVEV (reference sequence). This CDR3 has 14 amino acids. The V and J ends lost 7 bases and 6 bases, in that order; junction bases with no gene match: 7.

This clone has just one count. The rearrangement joins TRBV10-3 to TRBJ2-3; D gene uncertain. Germline V gene data show CDR1 as ENHRY and CDR2 as SYGVKD. With 5 bases removed from V and 2 bases from J, the gap between germline ends came to 5 bases. The CDR3 has 12 residues. CDR3 residues: CAISRVTDTQYF. The CDR3 DNA is TGTGCCATCAGTCGGGTCACAGATACGCAGTATTTT.

This rearrangement joins TRBV6-6 to TRBJ1-2, with D possibly being TRBD1 (5 bases). Germline V CDR1 and CDR2: MNHNY, SVGAGI (reference sequence). The CDR3 loop spans 13 amino acids. V lost 7 bases and J 5 bases, leaving 14 bases between the germline ends. The CDR3 DNA reads as TGTGCCAGCACCCCGGAGGGGCGGTATGGCTACACCTTC. Protein: CASTPEGRYGYTF.

On this clone itself: At one end, the junction sequence differs from germline, possibly due to a read error. V usage is TRBV7-9 and J usage is TRBJ1-4; D gene unclear. CDR1 SEHNR and CDR2 FQNEAQ come from the germline V gene (reference sequence). There are 14 residues in the CDR3. CDR3 in amino acids: CSSSFPGDNEKLFF. Here the CDR3 DNA reads TGTTCCAGCAGCTTTCCGGGAGATAATGAAAAACTGTTTTTT.

The gene calls are TRBV28 and TRBJ1-3, with 7 bases lining up with TRBD1. Trimming cost V 5 bases and J 8 bases; bases outside gene matches: 12. Germline V gene lookup returns CDR1 MDHEN and CDR2 SYDVKM. The CDR3 length is 15 residues. DNA of the CDR3: TGTGCCAGCAGTCCCCCGAGACAGGGCAGGGACACCATATATTTT. This gives the protein CASSPPRQGRDTIYF.

V gene TRBV7-8 combines with J gene TRBJ2-3; possibly TRBD2 for D (7 bases). Germline values: CDR1 SGHVS, CDR2 FQNEAQ. The germline V and J ends were trimmed by 1 base and 3 bases, with 14 bases remaining between them. This CDR3 has 16 amino acids. The CDR3 coding sequence is TGTGCCAGCAGCTTAGGCGGGGGCAGGGGAACAGATACGCAGTATTTT. Encoded protein: CASSLGGGRGTDTQYF.